This T cell receptor beta chain was sequenced in a study of T cell responses to AZD1222 COVID-19 vaccine. Using immunoSEQ multiplex PCR, the repertoire was profiled, and TCRdb retains in-frame clones only, with some absent. The table shows roughly 120,000 clones, with 88% occurring only once. Overall study findings and caveats: Unmutated variant regions are reportedly the target of nearly half of TCRs that are spike-specific. White British ancestry dominated among donors, who included more females, and clonal diversity was possibly underestimated. A rise in Spike-specific TCR breadth and depth followed two AZD1222 doses.

Note on this clone: The antigen is undetermined.

Germline CDR1 is LNHDA and CDR2 is SQIVND (reference sequence). V lost 3 bases, J lost 0 bases, and 6 bases lay in between. This CDR3 has 14 residues. The TCR comes from an adult in good health. This specimen consisted of peripheral blood, obtained on day 0 of AZD1222 vaccination. The rearrangement joins TRBV19 to TRBJ1-3; D gene unclear. The CDR3 sequence is CASSMTASGNTIYF. CDR3 bases: TGTGCCAGTAGTATGACGGCCTCTGGAAACACCATATATTTT.